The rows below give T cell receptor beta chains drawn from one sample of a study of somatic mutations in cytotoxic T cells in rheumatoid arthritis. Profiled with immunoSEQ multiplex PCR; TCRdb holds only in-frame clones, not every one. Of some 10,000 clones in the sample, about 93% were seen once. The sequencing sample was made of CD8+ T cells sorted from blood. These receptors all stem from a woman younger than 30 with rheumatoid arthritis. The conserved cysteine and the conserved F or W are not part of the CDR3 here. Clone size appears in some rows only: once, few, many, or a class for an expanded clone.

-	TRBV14	ASSPRTSANEQF
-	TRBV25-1	ASSDWDSTYEQY
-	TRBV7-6	ASSLLPGGLADYNEQF
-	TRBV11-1	ASSSHPATSRETQY
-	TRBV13	ASSGGPPSTDTQY
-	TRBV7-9	ASSPPDSRPETQY
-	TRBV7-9	ASSFLAGEGYEQY
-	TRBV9	ASSLPIRHLDRGYGYT
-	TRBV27	ATVHRQGSSNTGELF
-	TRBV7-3	ASSLTPGSGGEFNTQY
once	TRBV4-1	ASSLDLGVDEQF
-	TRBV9	ASSSPSDTQY
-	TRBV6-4	ASSESSGGMDEQF
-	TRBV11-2	ASSPRDSLGTDTQY
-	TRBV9	ASSVDPLQGAINIQY
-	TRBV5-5	ASSPREVELIYGYT
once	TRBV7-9	ASSLLSGRMGETQY
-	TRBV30	ACHDNGGLGYGYT
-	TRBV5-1	ASSLRGSTDTQY
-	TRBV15	ATSAPRSYEQY
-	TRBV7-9	ASSLGTGNYGYT
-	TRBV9	ASSVVPRENEQF
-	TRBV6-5	ASSYGWGGRAPEQY
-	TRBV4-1	ASSQGTQGSSFWSEQF
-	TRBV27	ASSGGVMQF
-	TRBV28	ASSSQTEEETQY
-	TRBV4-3	ASSQGRGSYEQY
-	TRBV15	ATSPRGTGEGQPQH